These T cell receptor beta chains were read from a single sample in a study of technical replicates of blood from a few donors. TCRdb keeps only in-frame clones here, not all; method: immunoSEQ multiplex PCR. The sample includes around 83,000 clones, 85% to 95% seen only once; the top ten take 0.39%. Sequenced input: T cells isolated from PBMCs. All receptors come from a human donor in good health. Both conserved end residues are part of each CDR3. Each record gives: D gene, V gene, clone size, J gene, CDR3 DNA, CDR3 protein. A D gene is named only where the DNA matches it firmly. Clone size appears in some rows only: once, few, many, or a class for an expanded clone.

>NA|TRBV27|once|TRBJ2-6
TGTGCCAGCAGTTTATTCCCCGGCAGGGCCTCTGGGGCCAACGTCCTGACTTTC
CASSLFPGRASGANVLTF
>NA|TRBV5-1|NA|TRBJ2-7
TGCGCCAGCAGCCAGACAGGCTACGAGCAGTACTTC
CASSQTGYEQYF
>NA|TRBV15|NA|TRBJ2-7
TGTGCCACCAGAGGTACAGACTCCTACGAGCAGTACTTC
CATRGTDSYEQYF
>TRBD1|TRBV6-5|NA|TRBJ2-5
TGTGCCAGCACCTATCCAGGACAGGGGACGGAGACCCAGTACTTC
CASTYPGQGTETQYF
>NA|TRBV6-7|once|TRBJ1-4
TGTGCCAGCAGTTACTCAGATAGGGGGTTGCAGGCAACTAATGAAAAACTGTTTTTT
CASSYSDRGLQATNEKLFF
>NA|TRBV6-4|NA|TRBJ1-2
TGTGCCAGCAGTGACTCGGAAACAGCCTCATATGGCTACACCTTC
CASSDSETASYGYTF
>TRBD1|TRBV5-1|NA|TRBJ1-2
TGCGCCAGCAGCTTGGACAGGGGGTTGGATGGCTACACCTTC
CASSLDRGLDGYTF
>TRBD2|TRBV7-3|few|TRBJ2-1
TGTGCCAGCAGCTTAAGCGGGAGTGGCAATGAGCAGTTCTTC
CASSLSGSGNEQFF
>NA|TRBV7-6|NA|TRBJ2-1
TGTGCCAGCAGGCCCACCGTAGGGGATGATGAGCAGTTCTTC
CASRPTVGDDEQFF
>TRBD1|TRBV7-7|NA|TRBJ2-1
TGTGCCAGCAGCCGGACAGGGAAGATCAATGAGCAGTTCTTC
CASSRTGKINEQFF
>TRBD1|TRBV2|NA|TRBJ1-1
TGTGCCAGCAGTTCCGAGACAGGGGAAGTTGAAGCTTTCTTT
CASSSETGEVEAFF
>NA|TRBV19|NA|TRBJ1-5
TGTGCCAGTAGTGGGGGAGGGCGGAGCAATCAGCCCCAGCATTTT
CASSGGGRSNQPQHF
>TRBD2|TRBV4-3|once|TRBJ2-2
TGCGCCAGCAGCCAAGATAGTCCAGCGGGATTCACCGGGGAGCTGTTTTTT
CASSQDSPAGFTGELFF
>TRBD2|TRBV5-1|NA|TRBJ2-1
TGCGCCAGCAGCATTAGCGGGGGGTCCTACAATGAGCAGTTCTTC
CASSISGGSYNEQFF
>NA|TRBV5-1|NA|TRBJ2-7
TGCGCCAGCAGCTGGGGACAAACCTACGAGCAGTACTTC
CASSWGQTYEQYF
>NA|TRBV27|NA|TRBJ1-5
TGTGCCACCTCGGGATCGGGTCGGGATCAGCCCCAGCATTTT
CATSGSGRDQPQHF
>TRBD2|TRBV7-2|NA|TRBJ2-5
TGTGCCAGCAGGGAGGTAGCGGGAGGTCCCATCCAAGAGACCCAGTACTTC
CASREVAGGPIQETQYF
>NA|TRBV6-5|NA|TRBJ1-4
TGTGCCAGCAGTTACAGTGAGACTAATGAAAAACTGTTTTTT
CASSYSETNEKLFF
>TRBD2|TRBV5-1|NA|TRBJ2-3
TGCGCCAGCAGCTCCCGACTAGCGGGGGGGGGAGATACGCAGTATTTT
CASSSRLAGGGDTQYF
>TRBD1|TRBV7-8|NA|TRBJ2-7
TGTGCCAGCAGCCAAGGGACAGGCCACTACGAGCAGTACTTC
CASSQGTGHYEQYF
>NA|TRBV29-1|NA|TRBJ2-7
TGCAGCGTTGAAGACGGACAGTCCTACGAGCAGTACTTC
CSVEDGQSYEQYF
>TRBD2|TRBV5-1|NA|TRBJ2-1
TGCGCCAGCAAGTTAGCGGGAAAGGACAATGAGCAGTTCTTC
CASKLAGKDNEQFF
>NA|TRBV30|NA|TRBJ2-1
TGTGCCTGTGGACTAGGGGGGAGCTCGTTCTTC
CACGLGGSSFF
>NA|TRBV28|NA|TRBJ2-7
TGTGCCAGCAGTTTGGCACAGGGCCTCCTGGAGCAGTACTTC
CASSLAQGLLEQYF
>TRBD2|TRBV30|NA|TRBJ2-7
TGTGCCTGGAGTGTAAGCGGGGGCTTGGCCGAGCAGTACTTC
CAWSVSGGLAEQYF
>NA|TRBV27|once|TRBJ1-1
TGTGCCAGCAAAGTCCAGACAGAGAACACTGAAGCTTTCTTT
CASKVQTENTEAFF
>TRBD1|TRBV7-7|NA|TRBJ2-7
TGTGCTAGCAGCTTAAGGGACAGCTCCTACGAGCAGTACTTC
CASSLRDSSYEQYF
>TRBD2|TRBV29-1|NA|TRBJ2-3
TGCAGCCCTAGAGGACTAGCGGGAGCAGATACGCAGTATTTT
CSPRGLAGADTQYF
>TRBD1|TRBV6-5|NA|TRBJ1-1
TGTGCCAGCAGTTACGGAGGGGGCTACACTGAAGCTTTCTTT
CASSYGGGYTEAFF
>NA|TRBV7-9|NA|TRBJ1-4
TGTGCCAGCAGCGGATTCCAGGGGAATGAAAAACTGTTTTTT
CASSGFQGNEKLFF
>NA|TRBV19|NA|TRBJ1-5
TGTGCCAGTAGTACCCCTGGCCCGCAGCCCCAGCATTTT
CASSTPGPQPQHF
>TRBD1|TRBV6-1|NA|TRBJ1-4
TGTGCCAGCAGTGAAGCGACAGGGGGCGCTGAAAAACTGTTTTTT
CASSEATGGAEKLFF
>TRBD1|TRBV9|NA|TRBJ2-7
TGTGCCAGCAGCGTGGGCGGGACAGGGATCTACGAGCAGTACTTC
CASSVGGTGIYEQYF
>TRBD2|TRBV9|NA|TRBJ2-1
TGTGCCAGCAGCGAGTCAGCGGGAGAACTCAATGAGCAGTTCTTC
CASSESAGELNEQFF
>TRBD2|TRBV9|NA|TRBJ2-1
TGTGCCAGCAGCGGTCCTTTAGCGGGAGGGCCTAATGAGCAGTTCTTC
CASSGPLAGGPNEQFF
>TRBD2|TRBV27|NA|TRBJ2-5
TGTGCCAGCAGTTTATTCCTAGCGGGTCAAGAGACCCAGTACTTC
CASSLFLAGQETQYF
>TRBD1|TRBV9|NA|TRBJ1-1
TGTGCCAGCAGCTTAGGGACAGGGCCGAACACTGAAGCTTTCTTT
CASSLGTGPNTEAFF
>NA|TRBV5-1|NA|TRBJ1-1
TGCGCCAGCAGCTGGGAGGACCTTAACACTGAAGCTTTCTTT
CASSWEDLNTEAFF
>NA|TRBV5-8|NA|TRBJ1-5
TGTGCCAGCAGCACAAATCAGCCCCAGCATTTT
CASSTNQPQHF
>NA|TRBV30|NA|TRBJ2-1
TGTGCCTGGGACAGTGGACCTCTCAATGAGCAGTTCTTC
CAWDSGPLNEQFF
>NA|TRBV4-2|NA|TRBJ2-7
TGTGCCAGCAGCCAAGATACGGGGGTTGGATACGAGCAGTACTTC
CASSQDTGVGYEQYF
>NA|TRBV19|NA|TRBJ1-1
TGTGCCAGTGTTTTCAGTTCCGGGACAAACACTGAAGCTTTCTTT
CASVFSSGTNTEAFF
>TRBD1|TRBV6-4|NA|TRBJ2-5
TGTGCCAGCAGGACCGGGACAGGGGAGACCCAGTACTTC
CASRTGTGETQYF
>NA|TRBV14|NA|TRBJ2-1
TGTGCCAGCAGCCAAGAACTCGGGGGAGTAGGAAATGAGCAGTTCTTC
CASSQELGGVGNEQFF
>NA|TRBV2|NA|TRBJ2-7
TGTGCCAGCAGTGGGGACTCCGACTACGAGCAGTACTTC
CASSGDSDYEQYF